The count of the clone carrying this T cell receptor (beta chain) is one. As originally analysed: Cell counts per sample came from amplifying reference gene primers. The data were produced by immunoSEQ multiplex PCR, yet TCRdb's version contains in-frame clones alone and is incomplete. That table is the source of V, J and clone size, and D and trimming were worked out from the DNA. Of hundreds of thousands of clones in the sample, about 90% are singletons; the top ten hold 2% to 3%. The sample comes from a study of blood T cell repertoires in COVID-19. Whole-study context: The United States, Italy and Spain supplied acute and convalescent COVID-19 samples. T cells, B-cell-depleted T cells, or PBMCs supplied cDNA or gDNA.

The receptor was derived from a man aged 18 to 30 with active or convalescent COVID-19. The material sequenced was peripheral blood.

The CDR3 sequence: CASSETFGLEQFF. DNA for the CDR3: TGTGCCAGCAGCGAGACATTTGGGCTTGAGCAGTTCTTC. The rearrangement joins TRBV11-1 to TRBJ2-1; no clear D. The CDR3 consists of 13 residues. The V end was cut by 5 bases, the J end by 9 bases, with 14 bases between. Germline values: CDR1 SGHAT, CDR2 FQDESV (reference sequence).